Each of the 9 T cell receptor beta chains below was sequenced from the same sample in a study of T cell clonality in common variable immunodeficiency (dated by TCRdb to 2014 to 2015). To prepare the library, the immunoSEQ multiplex PCR assay was applied. TCRdb took over this immuneACCESS table, retaining in-frame rearrangements with V and J assigned. Such tables are incomplete; in checked studies, under half of the missing clones stem from an unresolved V gene, and the remainder is unexplained. In this sample the table shows roughly 55,000 clones, and no singletons are among them. 5% to 7% of the sample is taken by the ten largest. Sequencing input: peripheral blood mononuclear cells. The receptor source for this set is a person aged 18 to 75 in good health.

In this sample, this clone turned up many times. The CDR3 end lies 3 residues beyond the end of the read and is filled in from the germline J gene. The rearrangement uses TRBV5-1 and TRBJ2-4, with D unresolved. This CDR3 has 13 residues. Germline CDR1 SGHRS, CDR2 YFSETQ. V was pared by 3 bases and J by 5 bases, with 9 bases between. The part of the CDR3 DNA that was read is TGCGCCAGCAGCTCGCTAGTAGAAAACATT. This encodes CASSSLVENI. The entire CDR3 is CASSSLVENIQYF.

This clone was detected many times. The read stops 3 residues short of the end of the CDR3; the missing end is completed from the germline J gene. The chain has TRBV12-3 or TRBV12-4 and TRBJ2-5; 11 bases fit TRBD2. The CDR3 is made up of 17 amino acids. The ends lost 5 bases at V and 4 bases at J; junction bases unmatched: 12. CDR3 loop: CASSTSSLAGGGETQYF. The CDR3 bases that were read are TGTGCCAGCAGTACCTCTTCCCTAGCGGGAGGAGGAGAGACC.

This clone was detected many times. The read falls 3 residues short of the CDR3 end, and the missing part is taken from the germline J gene. V gene TRBV19 combines with J gene TRBJ1-2; 7 bases align to TRBD1. V lost 5 bases and J lost 5; bases outside the gene matches: 8. The CDR3 totals 14 residues. CDR1 is LNHDA, CDR2 SQIVND, per germline (reference sequence). The DNA read from the CDR3 is TGTGCCAGTAGTGAGCGGGACAGAGCTTATGGC. Translation: CASSERDRAYG. The CDR3, in full, reads CASSERDRAYGYTF.

This clone occurred many times. The observed sequence ends 3 residues before the CDR3 terminus, with the missing tail filled in from the germline J gene. The same CDR3 is also encoded by other DNA sequences in this sample. The chain couples TRBV5-1 to TRBJ2-7, with D possibly matching TRBD1 (6 bases). V was trimmed by 0 bases and J by 1 base, leaving 8 bases between them. Germline assignment: CDR1 SGHRS and CDR2 YFSETQ. The CDR3 extends over 14 amino acids. CDR3 in amino acids: CASSLGTASYEQYF. Incomplete CDR3 DNA: TGCGCCAGCAGCTTGGGGACAGCTTCCTACGAG.

This clone came up many times. The DNA ends 3 residues before the CDR3 does, and the rest of the CDR3 is filled in from the germline J gene. The chain links TRBV19 to TRBJ1-2; 8 nucleotides match TRBD1. CDR1 and CDR2 from the germline V gene are LNHDA and SQIVND (reference sequence). V lost 0 bases to trimming and J lost 6 bases; unmatched junction nucleotides: 3. The CDR3 is 14 amino acids. The DNA read from the CDR3 is TGTGCCAGTAGTATAGATGCGACAGGGGATGGC. The encoded protein is CASSIDATGDG. The whole CDR3 reads CASSIDATGDGYTF.

This clone was detected many times. CDR3 amino acids: CASSPSTEPNTEAFF. The CDR3 DNA, read in part, is TGTGCCAGCTCACCGAGCACAGAACCGAACACTGAA. V and J are TRBV18 and TRBJ1-1, with D hard to call. The observed sequence ends 3 residues before the CDR3 terminus, with the missing tail filled in from the germline J gene. The CDR3 consists of 15 residues. Germline V gives CDR1 KGHSH, CDR2 LQKENI. Trimming stripped 3 bases from V and 1 base from J, with 12 bases between.

This clone has just a few counts. The sequence runs out 3 residues before the end of the CDR3; the remainder is reconstructed from the germline J gene. The chain links TRBV10-1 to TRBJ2-1, with D possibly being TRBD2 (6 bases). The ends were cut back, 6 bases at V and 8 bases at J, with 14 bases in the middle. Germline CDR1 is WNHNN and CDR2 is SYGVQD (reference sequence). The CDR3 loop spans 13 amino acids. CDR3 in amino acids: CASRPEGIDEQFF. The part of the CDR3 DNA that was read is TGCGCCAGCAGGCCGGAGGGGATCGATGAG.

This clone was seen ten or more times. The read comes to an end 3 residues before the CDR3 does, leaving the germline J gene to fill in the end. This rearrangement joins TRBV20-1 to TRBJ1-5, with 9 bases identical to TRBD1. CDR3 length equals 15 residues. The germline gives CDR1 DFQATT, CDR2 SNEGSKA (reference sequence). The trim removed 3 bases at V and 6 bases at J, leaving 9 bases unmatched. The CDR3 spells CSASAGTGLIQPQHF. The DNA read from the CDR3 is TGCAGTGCTAGTGCTGGGACAGGGCTAATTCAGCCC.

In regard to this clone: The read comes to an end 3 residues before the CDR3 does, leaving the germline J gene to fill in the end. V is TRBV18 and J is TRBJ1-2; D call uncertain. The CDR3 is 14 residues long. Looked up from germline, CDR1 is KGHSH and CDR2 is LQKENI. The part of the CDR3 DNA that was read is TGTGCCAGCTCACAAGTCCGTAGCGGTAGAGGC. Translation gives CASSQVRSGRG. The entire CDR3 sequence reads CASSQVRSGRGYTF.